These T cell receptor beta chains were read from a single sample in a study of cytomegalovirus exposure and HLA in healthy donors. TCRdb's copy holds only in-frame clones and misses some; the assay was immunoSEQ multiplex PCR. Of tens of thousands of clones in the sample, over 70% were seen once. The sample consisted of PBMCs. The receptor set was obtained from a woman aged 40 to 50 in good health and CMV-seropositive. The CDR3 runs from the conserved cysteine through the conserved F or W. Fields, in order: D gene, V gene, clone size, J gene, CDR3 protein, CDR3 DNA. D genes are given only for firm matches. Clone size is shown for a subset of rows, as once, few, many or a class of expanded clone.

D: TRBD2; V: TRBV5-1; size: .; J: TRBJ2-7; CDR3: CASRMASGSPLYEQYF; DNA: TGCGCCAGCCGGATGGCTAGCGGGAGTCCCCTCTACGAGCAGTACTTC
D: .; V: TRBV5-1; size: few; J: TRBJ2-1; CDR3: CASSSGGLQVGEQFF; DNA: TGCGCCAGCAGCTCTGGCGGCCTACAGGTGGGTGAGCAGTTCTTC
D: TRBD2; V: TRBV29-1; size: .; J: TRBJ2-7; CDR3: CSVVRTSDPALSYEQYF; DNA: TGCAGCGTTGTCCGGACTAGCGATCCCGCCCTCTCCTACGAGCAGTACTTC
D: .; V: TRBV29-1; size: .; J: TRBJ2-3; CDR3: CSVEGDWSTDTQYF; DNA: TGCAGCGTTGAAGGAGACTGGAGCACAGATACGCAGTATTTT
D: TRBD1; V: TRBV23-1; size: .; J: TRBJ2-1; CDR3: CASSARQGVNEQFF; DNA: TGCGCCAGCAGTGCCCGACAGGGCGTCAATGAGCAGTTCTTC
D: .; V: TRBV5-6; size: .; J: TRBJ1-4; CDR3: CASSKLGQSATNEKLFF; DNA: TGTGCCAGCAGCAAACTAGGACAGTCGGCAACTAATGAAAAACTGTTTTTT
D: TRBD1; V: TRBV6-4; size: .; J: TRBJ2-7; CDR3: CASSDWDRPYEQYF; DNA: TGTGCCAGCAGTGACTGGGACAGACCCTACGAGCAGTACTTC
D: .; V: TRBV6-5; size: few; J: TRBJ1-2; CDR3: CASCYSIQGGYTF; DNA: TGTGCTAGCTGTTACTCGATCCAGGGTGGCTACACCTTC
D: TRBD1; V: TRBV27; size: .; J: TRBJ1-2; CDR3: CASSLYLRQGANYGYTF; DNA: TGTGCCAGCAGTTTATATTTAAGACAGGGTGCTAACTATGGCTACACCTTC
D: TRBD1; V: TRBV2; size: .; J: TRBJ2-6; CDR3: CASSEEGGAGANVLTF; DNA: TGTGCCAGCAGTGAAGAAGGGGGCGCTGGGGCCAACGTCCTGACTTTC
D: TRBD2; V: TRBV15; size: once; J: TRBJ2-1; CDR3: CATSRAGLAGALGEQFF; DNA: TGTGCCACCAGCAGAGCCGGACTAGCGGGAGCATTGGGTGAGCAGTTCTTC
D: TRBD2; V: TRBV30; size: .; J: TRBJ2-2; CDR3: CASRASGSFTGELFF; DNA: TGTGCCTCGCGCGCTAGCGGGAGTTTCACCGGGGAGCTGTTTTTT
D: .; V: TRBV7-9; size: .; J: TRBJ2-3; CDR3: CASSPNSGRTDTQYF; DNA: TGTGCCAGCAGCCCGAATAGCGGCCGCACAGATACGCAGTATTTT
D: TRBD2; V: TRBV4-1; size: .; J: TRBJ2-3; CDR3: CASSHLISSGNTDTQYF; DNA: TGCGCCAGCAGCCATCTCATTTCTAGCGGGAACACAGATACGCAGTATTTT
D: .; V: TRBV2; size: once; J: TRBJ1-5; CDR3: CASSEALPGASNQPQHF; DNA: TGTGCCAGCAGTGAAGCGCTTCCAGGGGCTAGCAATCAGCCCCAGCATTTT
D: TRBD1; V: TRBV4-1; size: .; J: TRBJ2-6; CDR3: CASSQHPGQGGSGANVLTF; DNA: TGCGCCAGCAGCCAACACCCGGGACAGGGTGGCTCTGGGGCCAACGTCCTGACTTTC
D: .; V: TRBV28; size: .; J: TRBJ2-7; CDR3: CASSLLGGSYEQYF; DNA: TGTGCCAGCAGTTTATTAGGGGGATCCTACGAGCAGTACTTC
D: .; V: TRBV6-1; size: .; J: TRBJ2-1; CDR3: CASSTTGLSYNEQFF; DNA: TGTGCCAGCAGTACCACAGGGCTCTCCTACAATGAGCAGTTCTTC
D: .; V: TRBV5-1; size: .; J: TRBJ1-2; CDR3: CASRRGGAGTANYGYTF; DNA: TGCGCCAGCAGAAGGGGAGGGGCCGGAACAGCTAACTATGGCTACACCTTC
D: TRBD1; V: TRBV30; size: .; J: TRBJ1-6; CDR3: CAWSVDRGSPLHF; DNA: TGTGCCTGGAGTGTGGACAGGGGTTCACCCCTCCACTTT
D: TRBD2; V: TRBV2; size: .; J: TRBJ2-3; CDR3: CASTRSGILADTQYF; DNA: TGTGCCAGCACTCGTAGCGGGATTTTAGCAGATACGCAGTATTTT
D: TRBD2; V: TRBV9; size: .; J: TRBJ2-5; CDR3: CASSVSGGSYQETQYF; DNA: TGTGCCAGCAGCGTTAGCGGGGGATCGTACCAAGAGACCCAGTACTTC
D: TRBD2; V: TRBV4-2; size: .; J: TRBJ2-1; CDR3: CASSQGLAGDNEQFF; DNA: TGTGCCAGCAGCCAAGGTCTAGCGGGTGACAATGAGCAGTTCTTC
D: .; V: TRBV5-1; size: once; J: TRBJ1-3; CDR3: CASSLDRAQNTIYF; DNA: TGCGCCAGCAGCTTAGACAGAGCCCAAAACACCATATATTTT
D: TRBD2; V: TRBV15; size: .; J: TRBJ2-7; CDR3: CATSMSTGGSYEQYF; DNA: TGTGCCACCAGCATGTCGACGGGGGGCTCCTACGAGCAGTACTTC
D: TRBD1; V: TRBV6-6; size: .; J: TRBJ1-5; CDR3: CASSPTGANQPQHF; DNA: TGTGCCAGCAGTCCAACAGGGGCCAATCAGCCCCAGCATTTT
D: .; V: TRBV4-1; size: .; J: TRBJ2-2; CDR3: CASSQGQRNTGELFF; DNA: TGCGCCAGCAGCCAAGGGCAGCGCAACACCGGGGAGCTGTTTTTT
D: .; V: TRBV18; size: .; J: TRBJ1-1; CDR3: CASSPVSRNTEAFF; DNA: TGTGCCAGCTCACCGGTATCGCGGAACACTGAAGCTTTCTTT
D: TRBD2; V: TRBV29-1; size: .; J: TRBJ2-7; CDR3: CSVEFAGVSYEQYF; DNA: TGCAGCGTTGAATTTGCGGGAGTCTCCTACGAGCAGTACTTC
D: .; V: TRBV5-1; size: .; J: TRBJ1-1; CDR3: CASSLEFLVGGGTEAFF; DNA: TGCGCCAGCAGCTTGGAATTCCTTGTTGGGGGGGGCACTGAAGCTTTCTTT
D: TRBD2; V: TRBV6-1; size: few; J: TRBJ2-4; CDR3: CASSEGGSLASKNIQYF; DNA: TGTGCCAGCAGTGAGGGCGGGAGTTTGGCGTCCAAAAACATTCAGTACTTC
D: TRBD1; V: TRBV29-1; size: .; J: TRBJ2-7; CDR3: CSAGTGRNTYEQYF; DNA: TGCAGCGCCGGGACAGGGAGGAATACCTACGAGCAGTACTTC
D: .; V: TRBV28; size: .; J: TRBJ1-4; CDR3: CASSQHRDLNEKLFF; DNA: TGTGCCAGCAGTCAACACAGGGACCTTAATGAAAAACTGTTTTTT
D: TRBD1; V: TRBV6-5; size: .; J: TRBJ2-1; CDR3: CASSPGTGLNEQFF; DNA: TGTGCCAGCAGCCCCGGGACAGGGCTCAATGAGCAGTTCTTC
D: .; V: TRBV27; size: .; J: TRBJ2-5; CDR3: CASSLTADSYTQYF; DNA: TGTGCCAGCAGTTTAACGGCGGATAGCTACACCCAGTACTTC
D: TRBD1; V: TRBV19; size: .; J: TRBJ1-3; CDR3: CASSTGTAGNTIYF; DNA: TGTGCCAGTAGTACGGGGACAGCAGGAAACACCATATATTTT
D: TRBD2; V: TRBV19; size: .; J: TRBJ2-3; CDR3: CASGPAGGRTDTQYF; DNA: TGTGCCAGTGGCCCAGCGGGAGGCCGCACAGATACGCAGTATTTT
D: TRBD2; V: TRBV2; size: .; J: TRBJ2-1; CDR3: CASSETSDYNEQFF; DNA: TGTGCCAGCAGTGAAACTAGCGATTACAATGAGCAGTTCTTC
D: .; V: TRBV5-6; size: .; J: TRBJ2-1; CDR3: CASSSTDSYNEQFF; DNA: TGTGCCAGCAGCTCGACAGATTCCTACAATGAGCAGTTCTTC
D: .; V: TRBV9; size: .; J: TRBJ1-1; CDR3: CASSEGNMNAEAFF; DNA: TGTGCCAGCAGCGAGGGGAATATGAACGCTGAAGCTTTCTTT
D: TRBD2; V: TRBV5-4; size: .; J: TRBJ2-2; CDR3: CASSLDAGANTGELFF; DNA: TGTGCCAGCAGCTTGGACGCGGGAGCGAACACCGGGGAGCTGTTTTTT
D: .; V: TRBV5-1; size: .; J: TRBJ2-1; CDR3: CASSLLGSYNEQFF; DNA: TGCGCCAGCAGCTTGCTAGGCTCCTACAATGAGCAGTTCTTC
D: TRBD1; V: TRBV14; size: .; J: TRBJ2-6; CDR3: CASSHRTGVGANVLTF; DNA: TGTGCCAGCAGCCACCGGACAGGGGTCGGGGCCAACGTCCTGACTTTC
D: TRBD1; V: TRBV28; size: .; J: TRBJ2-3; CDR3: CASSRGPADTQYF; DNA: TGTGCCAGCAGCAGGGGGCCCGCAGATACGCAGTATTTT
D: .; V: TRBV6-5; size: .; J: TRBJ2-2; CDR3: CASVHSTGELFF; DNA: TGTGCCAGCGTTCATAGCACCGGGGAGCTGTTTTTT
D: TRBD1; V: TRBV7-9; size: .; J: TRBJ1-5; CDR3: CASSFQGDQPQHF; DNA: TGTGCCAGCAGCTTTCAGGGGGATCAGCCCCAGCATTTT
D: .; V: TRBV7-9; size: .; J: TRBJ2-5; CDR3: CASSGVLGETQYF; DNA: TGTGCCAGCTCGGGGGTACTAGGGGAGACCCAGTACTTC
D: .; V: TRBV5-6; size: .; J: TRBJ1-5; CDR3: CASSRTGWGNQPQHF; DNA: TGTGCCAGCAGTCGAACAGGGTGGGGCAATCAGCCCCAGCATTTT
D: TRBD1; V: TRBV4-1; size: .; J: TRBJ2-1; CDR3: CASSRQGAGGNEQFF; DNA: TGCGCCAGCAGCCGACAGGGGGCTGGGGGAAATGAGCAGTTCTTC
D: .; V: TRBV15; size: .; J: TRBJ2-3; CDR3: CASSAYGVGTDTQYF; DNA: TGTGCCTCTTCAGCGTACGGGGTGGGCACAGATACGCAGTATTTT